This T cell receptor beta chain was sequenced during a study of PD-L1 blockade in urothelial cancer. Study summary: Analysis of blood occurred 3 weeks (second dose) and 6 weeks after treatment start. The study recovered a median of 141,255 T cells per blood sample.

The V end lost 4 bases, the J end lost 2 bases, and 16 bases lay between the germline ends. Germline assignment: CDR1 MGHRA and CDR2 YSYEKL. This CDR3 is built from 16 residues. Sample time point: pretreatment peripheral blood. Assay used: immunoSEQ multiplex PCR; TCRdb lists only in-frame clones, some missing. The sample shows around 68,000 clones, about 81% of them seen only once. The chain uses TRBV4-1 and TRBJ2-3; possibly TRBD1 for D (5 bases). The specimen was PBMCs, collected around atezolizumab (anti-PD-L1) treatment. This clonotype originated in a man between 65 and 85 years old with urothelial cancer. In nucleotides, the CDR3 is TGCGCCAGCAGCCCTACGACAGCCAAATCCACAGATACGCAGTATTTT. It specifies CASSPTTAKSTDTQYF.